This TCR beta chain is drawn from a study of human T cells and chemical hapten exposure. General study findings and limits: Expanded TCRs showed more large CDR3 clusters than pre-sensitization or healthy control sets.

This clonotype was picked up many times. Antigen unknown. The CDR3 consists of 16 residues. Germline V gene data show CDR1 as SGHDN and CDR2 as FVKESK. The V and J ends lost 1 base and 4 bases respectively, with 14 bases between them. Each CDR3 protein gets one entry after TCRdb re-called the RACE reads with MiXCR. The data contain about 120,000 distinct CDR3 sequences, approximately 11% of them seen just once; the ten biggest clones take up around 2.5%. The sample's time point: patch test 3, about 24 weeks after DPC sensitization. Treatment denoted: therapeutic diphenylcyclopropenone sensitization with weekly scalp DPC.

This receptor was obtained from a woman in her forties or fifties with alopecia areata. Some clones in this sample may be carry-over from other donors' samples. The genes are TRBV14 and TRBJ1-3; D gene ambiguous. The sample was whole blood, taken in connection with sensitization to the hapten diphenylcyclopropenone (DPC). CDR3 DNA: TGTGCCAGCAGCCAAGTAAAGCTAGAGTCCGGAAACACCATATATTTT. This gives the protein CASSQVKLESGNTIYF.